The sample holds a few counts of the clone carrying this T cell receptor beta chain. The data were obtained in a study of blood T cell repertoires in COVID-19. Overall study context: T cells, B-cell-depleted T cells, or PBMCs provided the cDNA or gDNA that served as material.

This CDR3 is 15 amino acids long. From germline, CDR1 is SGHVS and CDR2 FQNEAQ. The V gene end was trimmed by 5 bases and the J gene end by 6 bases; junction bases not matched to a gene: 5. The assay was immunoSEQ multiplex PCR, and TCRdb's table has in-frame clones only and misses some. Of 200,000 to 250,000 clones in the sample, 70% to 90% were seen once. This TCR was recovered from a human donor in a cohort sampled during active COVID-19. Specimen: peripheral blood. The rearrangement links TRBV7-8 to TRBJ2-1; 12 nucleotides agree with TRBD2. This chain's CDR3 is CASSVLAGGTNEQFF. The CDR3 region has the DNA TGTGCCAGCAGCGTACTAGCGGGAGGCACCAATGAGCAGTTCTTC.